What follows describes a single T cell receptor beta chain. The data originate from a study of siplizumab effects on memory and regulatory T cells. Sequencing was performed with immunoSEQ multiplex PCR; in TCRdb, only in-frame clones are kept and a portion is missing. The top ten hold around 0.75% of the sample, which has about 110,000 clones, roughly nine tenths seen once. Specimen: Tregs sorted from blood. The source is a human donor in good health.

CDR3 sequence reads: CASSTTGLQPQHF. In nucleotides, the CDR3 is TGTGCCAGCAGTACGACAGGGTTACAGCCCCAGCATTTT. The chain joins TRBV6-1 to TRBJ1-5, with 7 bases aligning to TRBD1. The ends lost 5 bases at V and 7 bases at J; junction bases unmatched: 5. From germline, CDR1 is MNHNS and CDR2 SASEGT. The CDR3 has 13 residues.